This TCR beta chain appears in the sequencing data of a study of T cells after yellow fever vaccination. Study results and caveats: Only a small proportion of the clonotypes turned up in both the CD4 and the CD8 compartments, likely arising from convergent recombination.

This CDR3 has 15 amino acids. The V segment lost 4 bases and the J segment 2 bases; nucleotides outside the gene matches: 7. Germline assignment: CDR1 SGHAT and CDR2 FQNNGV. This clonotype was counted many times. The antigen remains undetermined. TCRdb ran MiXCR on the 5' RACE reads and lists one entry per CDR3 protein. Among about 50,000 distinct CDR3 sequences, 6% to 8% were seen once, and the ten largest hold 28%. The receptor comes from a man aged 18 to 29 who received the YFV17D yellow fever vaccine. The sequencing used CD8+ T cells sorted from PBMCs, collected around 14 days after the first yellow fever vaccination. The chain carries TRBV11-2 and TRBJ2-7; 8 nucleotides line up with TRBD1. The CDR3 DNA reads TGTGCCAGCAGCTCGACGGACAGGGTTGCCTACGAGCAGTACTTC. Its translation: CASSSTDRVAYEQYF.